The TCR beta chain described here comes from a study of shared clonotypes between healthy human individuals. Study at large: Two women and a few men aged 18 to 49 served as donors.

Libraries were prepared by immunoSEQ multiplex PCR; TCRdb keeps only in-frame clonotypes and omits some of them. The sample records hundreds of thousands of clones, 97% being singletons. Donors comprised only Caucasian adults living in Nashville, Tennessee. CD4+ cells underwent separation, giving CD45RA+ naive and CD45RA-negative memory subsets. The specimen sequenced was naive CD4+ T cells sorted from blood. Specified subset: CD45RA+ positively selected. The TCR originated in a woman aged 25-40 years in good health.

The CDR3: CASNLVDTQYF. CDR3 sequence (DNA): TGTGCCAGTAATTTAGTAGATACGCAGTATTTT. The chain employs TRBV19 and TRBJ2-3; no definite D call. CDR1 and CDR2 from the germline V gene are LNHDA and SQIVND (reference sequence). Trimming removed 7 bases at V and 5 bases at J, with 7 bases between. The CDR3 consists of 11 residues.